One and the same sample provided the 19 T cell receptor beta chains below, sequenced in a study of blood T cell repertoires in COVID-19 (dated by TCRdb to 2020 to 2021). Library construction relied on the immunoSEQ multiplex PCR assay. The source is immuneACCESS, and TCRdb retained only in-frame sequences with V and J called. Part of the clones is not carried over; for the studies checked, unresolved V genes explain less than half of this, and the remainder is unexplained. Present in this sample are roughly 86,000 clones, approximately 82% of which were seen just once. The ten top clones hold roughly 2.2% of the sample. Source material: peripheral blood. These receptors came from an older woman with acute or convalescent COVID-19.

The CDR3 protein is CASSIDRVASPLHF. The CDR3 bases are TGTGCCAGCAGTATCGACAGGGTCGCTTCACCCCTCCACTTT. This chain uses TRBV6-5 with TRBJ1-6; 7 nucleotides line up with TRBD1. The CDR3 consists of 14 residues. Germline CDR1 MNHEY, CDR2 SVGAGI. Germline trimming cut 5 bases from V and 9 bases from J; bases unmatched to any gene: 7.

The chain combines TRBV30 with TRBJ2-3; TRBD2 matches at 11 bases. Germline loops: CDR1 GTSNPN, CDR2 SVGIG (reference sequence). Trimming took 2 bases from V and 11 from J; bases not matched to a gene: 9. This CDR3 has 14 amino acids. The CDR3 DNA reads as TGTGCCTGGAGTTTGGACTCGACTAGCGGGATGCAGTATTTT. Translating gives CAWSLDSTSGMQYF. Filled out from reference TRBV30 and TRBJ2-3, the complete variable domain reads SQTIHQWPATLVQPVGSPLSLECTVEGTSNPNLYWYRQAAGRGLQLLFYSVGIGQISSEVPQNLSASRPQDRQFILSSKKLLLSDSGFYLCAWSLDSTSGMQYFGPGTRLTVL.

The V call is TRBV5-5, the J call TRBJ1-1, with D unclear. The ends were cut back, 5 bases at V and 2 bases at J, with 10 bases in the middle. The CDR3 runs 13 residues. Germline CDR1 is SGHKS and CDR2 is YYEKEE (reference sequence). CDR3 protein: CASSTDTNTEAFF. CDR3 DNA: TGTGCCAGCAGTACCGACACAAACACTGAAGCTTTCTTT.

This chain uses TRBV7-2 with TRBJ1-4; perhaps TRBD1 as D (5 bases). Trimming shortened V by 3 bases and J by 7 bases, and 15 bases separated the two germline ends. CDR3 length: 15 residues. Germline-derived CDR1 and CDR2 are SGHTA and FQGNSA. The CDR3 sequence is CASSFNGGQGEKLFF. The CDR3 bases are TGTGCCAGCAGCTTTAACGGGGGTCAGGGTGAAAAACTGTTTTTT.

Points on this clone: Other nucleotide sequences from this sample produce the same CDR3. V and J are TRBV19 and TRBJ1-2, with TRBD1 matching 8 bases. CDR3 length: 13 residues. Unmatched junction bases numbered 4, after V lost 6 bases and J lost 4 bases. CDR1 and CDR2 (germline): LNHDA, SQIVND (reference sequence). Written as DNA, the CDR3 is TGTGCCAGTAGCCCAGGGACAGGCTATGGCTACACCTTC. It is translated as CASSPGTGYGYTF.

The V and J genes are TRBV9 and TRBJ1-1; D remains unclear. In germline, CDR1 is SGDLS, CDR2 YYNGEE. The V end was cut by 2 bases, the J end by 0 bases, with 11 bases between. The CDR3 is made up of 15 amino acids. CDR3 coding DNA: TGTGCCAGCAGCGTGAGTCACGTTATGAACACTGAAGCTTTCTTT. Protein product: CASSVSHVMNTEAFF.

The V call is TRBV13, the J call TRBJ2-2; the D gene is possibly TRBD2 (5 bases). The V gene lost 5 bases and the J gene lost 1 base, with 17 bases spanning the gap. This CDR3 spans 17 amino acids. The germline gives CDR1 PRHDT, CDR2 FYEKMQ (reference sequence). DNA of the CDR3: TGTGCCAGCAGCCCGGGTTTCCGGGGTCTGAACACCGGGGAGCTGTTTTTT. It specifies CASSPGFRGLNTGELFF.

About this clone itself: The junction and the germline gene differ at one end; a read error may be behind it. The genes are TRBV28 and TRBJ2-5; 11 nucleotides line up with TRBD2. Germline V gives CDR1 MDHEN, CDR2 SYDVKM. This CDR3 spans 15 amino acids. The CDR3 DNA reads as TGTGCCAGCAGCCAACGCCTAGCGGGGGGAGAGGCCCAGTACTTC. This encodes CASSQRLAGGEAQYF. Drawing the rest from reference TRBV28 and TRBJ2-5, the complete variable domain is DVKVTQSSRYLVKRTGEKVFLECVQDMDHENMFWYRQDPGLGLRLIYFSYDVKMKEKGDIPEGYSVSREKKERFSLILESASTNQTSMYLCASSQRLAGGEAQYFGPGTRLLVL.

CDR3 region: CASSYLGQDGYTF. CDR3 nucleotide sequence: TGTGCCAGCAGTTACCTGGGACAGGATGGCTACACCTTC. The chain combines TRBV6-5 with TRBJ1-2; 8 positions agree with TRBD1. Trimming took 2 bases from V and 6 from J; bases not matched to a gene: 2. The CDR3 sequence is 13 residues long. Germline CDR1 MNHEY, CDR2 SVGAGI.

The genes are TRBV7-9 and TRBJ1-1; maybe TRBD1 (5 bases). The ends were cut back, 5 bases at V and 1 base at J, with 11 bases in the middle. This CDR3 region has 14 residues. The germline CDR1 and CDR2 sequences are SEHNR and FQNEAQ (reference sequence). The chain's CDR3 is CASSRTTANTEAFF. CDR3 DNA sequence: TGTGCCAGCAGCCGCACGACAGCGAACACTGAAGCTTTCTTT.

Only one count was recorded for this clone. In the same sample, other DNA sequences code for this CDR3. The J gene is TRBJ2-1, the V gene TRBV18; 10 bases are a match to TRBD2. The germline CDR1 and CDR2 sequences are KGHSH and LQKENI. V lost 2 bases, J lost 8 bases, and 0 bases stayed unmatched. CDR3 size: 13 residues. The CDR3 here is CASSPSGGDEQFF. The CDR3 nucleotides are TGTGCCAGCTCACCAAGCGGGGGGGATGAGCAGTTCTTC.

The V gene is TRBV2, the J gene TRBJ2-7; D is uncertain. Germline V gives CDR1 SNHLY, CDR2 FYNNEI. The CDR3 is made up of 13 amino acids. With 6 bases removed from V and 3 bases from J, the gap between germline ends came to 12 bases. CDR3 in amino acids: CASSAELIYEQYF. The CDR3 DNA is TGTGCCAGCAGCGCCGAACTTATCTACGAGCAGTACTTC.

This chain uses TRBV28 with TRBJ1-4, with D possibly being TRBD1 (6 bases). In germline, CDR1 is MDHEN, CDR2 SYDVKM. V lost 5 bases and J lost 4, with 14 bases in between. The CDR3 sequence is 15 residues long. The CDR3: CASSTSQGINEKLFF. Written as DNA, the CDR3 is TGTGCCAGCAGTACCTCACAGGGAATTAATGAAAAACTGTTTTTT. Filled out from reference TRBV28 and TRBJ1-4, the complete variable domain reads DVKVTQSSRYLVKRTGEKVFLECVQDMDHENMFWYRQDPGLGLRLIYFSYDVKMKEKGDIPEGYSVSREKKERFSLILESASTNQTSMYLCASSTSQGINEKLFFGSGTQLSVL.

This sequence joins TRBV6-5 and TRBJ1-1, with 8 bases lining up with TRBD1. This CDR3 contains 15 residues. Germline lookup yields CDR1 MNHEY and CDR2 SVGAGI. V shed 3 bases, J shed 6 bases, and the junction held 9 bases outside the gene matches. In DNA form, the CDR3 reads TGTGCCAGCAGTTATATCCGGACAGGGCCCCCTGAAGCTTTCTTT. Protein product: CASSYIRTGPPEAFF.

In DNA form, the CDR3 reads TGTGCCACCAGGGGAGGGACTGAAGCTTTCTTT. Translation gives CATRGGTEAFF. The V and J genes are TRBV12-3 or TRBV12-4 and TRBJ1-1; maybe TRBD1 (6 bases). The CDR3 length is 11 residues. V lost 10 bases and J lost 5, with 11 bases in between.

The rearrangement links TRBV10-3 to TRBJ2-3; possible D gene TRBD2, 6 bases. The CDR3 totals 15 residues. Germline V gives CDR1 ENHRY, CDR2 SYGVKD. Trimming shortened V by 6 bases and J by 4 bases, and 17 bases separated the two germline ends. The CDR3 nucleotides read TGTGCCATCAGGCCCGACCGGGGGATTTCAGATACGCAGTATTTT. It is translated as CAIRPDRGISDTQYF.

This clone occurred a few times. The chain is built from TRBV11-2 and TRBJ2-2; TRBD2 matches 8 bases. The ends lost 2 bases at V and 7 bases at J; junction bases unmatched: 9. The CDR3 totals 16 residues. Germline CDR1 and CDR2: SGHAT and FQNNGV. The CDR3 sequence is CASSLYISGDGGELFF. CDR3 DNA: TGTGCCAGCAGCTTATATATTAGCGGGGACGGCGGGGAGCTGTTTTTT. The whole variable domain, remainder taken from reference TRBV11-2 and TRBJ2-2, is EAGVAQSPRYKIIEKRQSVAFWCNPISGHATLYWYQQILGQGPKLLIQFQNNGVVDDSQLPKDRFSAERLKGVDSTLKIQPAKLEDSAVYLCASSLYISGDGGELFFGEGSRLTVL.

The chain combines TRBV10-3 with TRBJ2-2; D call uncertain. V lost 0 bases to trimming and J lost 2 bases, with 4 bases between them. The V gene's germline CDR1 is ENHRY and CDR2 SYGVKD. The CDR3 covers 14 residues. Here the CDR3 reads CAISESRNTGELFF. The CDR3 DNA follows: TGTGCCATCAGTGAGTCTCGTAACACCGGGGAGCTGTTTTTT.

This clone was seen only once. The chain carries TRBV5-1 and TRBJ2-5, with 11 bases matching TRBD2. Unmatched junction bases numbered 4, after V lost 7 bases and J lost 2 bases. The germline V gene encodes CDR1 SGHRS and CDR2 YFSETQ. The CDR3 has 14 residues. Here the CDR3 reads CASEASGGQETQYF. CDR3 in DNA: TGCGCCAGCGAAGCTAGCGGGGGGCAAGAGACCCAGTACTTC.